This TCR beta chain was observed in a study of blood T cell repertoires in COVID-19. Study details: The samples span acute and convalescent COVID-19 from the United States, Italy and Spain. T cells, B-cell-depleted T cells, or PBMCs supplied cDNA or gDNA.

In the source study's methods: Estimation of nucleated cell counts relied on the amplification of reference gene primers. Using immunoSEQ multiplex PCR, the repertoire was profiled, and TCRdb retains in-frame clones only, with some absent. V and J calls and clone size come straight from that table; D and trimming were deduced from the DNA. This sample has 150,000 to 200,000 clones; roughly 90% occur once, and the top ten carry roughly 5%. Seattle researchers signed up patients amid active infection and tracked them longitudinally. The source of this sequence is a man aged 30 to 45 with COVID-19, enrolled during active disease. Sequencing was done on a sample of peripheral blood.

The CDR3 loop reads CASSQVQGANLWNEQFF. In nucleotides, the CDR3 is TGTGCCAGCAGCCAAGTACAGGGGGCTAACCTGTGGAATGAGCAGTTCTTC. The V gene is TRBV14, the J gene TRBJ2-1; TRBD1 matches 9 bases. The germline gives CDR1 SGHDN, CDR2 FVKESK. V lost 1 base and J lost 7; bases outside the gene matches: 11. The CDR3 length is 17 residues.